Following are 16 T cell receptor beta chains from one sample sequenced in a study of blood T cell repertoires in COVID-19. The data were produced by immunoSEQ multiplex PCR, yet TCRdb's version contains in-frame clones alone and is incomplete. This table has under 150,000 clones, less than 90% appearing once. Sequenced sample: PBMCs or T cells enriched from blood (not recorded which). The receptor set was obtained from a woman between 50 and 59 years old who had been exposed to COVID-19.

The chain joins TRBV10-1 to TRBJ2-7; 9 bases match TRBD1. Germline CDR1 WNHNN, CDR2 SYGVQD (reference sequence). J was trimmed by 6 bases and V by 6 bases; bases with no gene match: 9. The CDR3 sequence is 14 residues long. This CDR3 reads CASSDAGTGSEQYF. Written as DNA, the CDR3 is TGCGCCAGCAGCGACGCCGGGACAGGGAGCGAGCAGTACTTC.

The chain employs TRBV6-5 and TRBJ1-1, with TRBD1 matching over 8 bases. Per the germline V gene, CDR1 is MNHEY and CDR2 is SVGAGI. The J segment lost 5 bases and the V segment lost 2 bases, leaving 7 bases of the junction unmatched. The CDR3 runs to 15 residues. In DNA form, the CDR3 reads TGTGCCAGCAGTTACGACTACAGGGGGGTTACTGAAGCTTTCTTT. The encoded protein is CASSYDYRGVTEAFF.

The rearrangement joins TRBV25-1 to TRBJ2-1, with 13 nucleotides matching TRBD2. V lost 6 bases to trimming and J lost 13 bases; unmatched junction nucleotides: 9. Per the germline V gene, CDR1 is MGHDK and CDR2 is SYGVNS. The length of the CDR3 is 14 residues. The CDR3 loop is CASSSTSGGARQFF. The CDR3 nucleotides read TGTGCCAGCAGCTCCACTAGCGGGGGGGCCAGACAGTTCTTC.

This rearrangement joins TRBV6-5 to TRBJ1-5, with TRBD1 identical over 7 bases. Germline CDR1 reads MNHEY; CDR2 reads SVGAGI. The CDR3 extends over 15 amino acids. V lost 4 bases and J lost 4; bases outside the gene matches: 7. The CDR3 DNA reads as TGTGCCAGCAGTTCCCAGACAGGGTTAAATCAGCCCCAGCATTTT. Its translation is CASSSQTGLNQPQHF.

This CDR3 is CASIQGPIGQRYGYTF. CDR3 DNA: TGTGCCAGCATCCAGGGGCCTATTGGACAGCGCTATGGCTACACCTTC. V usage is TRBV6-6 and J usage is TRBJ1-2, with D tentatively TRBD1 (6 bases). The V gene's germline CDR1 is MNHNY and CDR2 SVGAGI (reference sequence). Between the trimmed V and J ends, which lost 7 bases and 4 bases, there was a span of 22 bases. This CDR3 is 16 amino acids long.

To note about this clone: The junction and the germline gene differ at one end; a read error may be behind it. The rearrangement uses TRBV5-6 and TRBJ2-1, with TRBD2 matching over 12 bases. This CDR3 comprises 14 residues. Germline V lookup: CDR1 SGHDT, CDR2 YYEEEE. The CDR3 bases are TGTGCCAGCAGCTTGGTACCTAGCGGGGGGGGCCTAGTCTTC. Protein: CASSLVPSGGGLVF.

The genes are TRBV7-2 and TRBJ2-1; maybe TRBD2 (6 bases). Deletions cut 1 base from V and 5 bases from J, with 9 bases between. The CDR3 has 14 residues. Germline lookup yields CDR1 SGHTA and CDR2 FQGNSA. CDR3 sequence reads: CASSLDLANNEQFF. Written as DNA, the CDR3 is TGTGCCAGCAGCTTAGACCTAGCGAACAATGAGCAGTTCTTC.

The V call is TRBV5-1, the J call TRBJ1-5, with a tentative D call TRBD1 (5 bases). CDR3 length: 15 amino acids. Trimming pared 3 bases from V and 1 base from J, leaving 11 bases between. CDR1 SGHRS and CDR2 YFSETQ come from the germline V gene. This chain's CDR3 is CASSSGDSSNQPQHF. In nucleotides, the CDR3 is TGCGCCAGCAGCTCGGGGGATTCGAGCAATCAGCCCCAGCATTTT.

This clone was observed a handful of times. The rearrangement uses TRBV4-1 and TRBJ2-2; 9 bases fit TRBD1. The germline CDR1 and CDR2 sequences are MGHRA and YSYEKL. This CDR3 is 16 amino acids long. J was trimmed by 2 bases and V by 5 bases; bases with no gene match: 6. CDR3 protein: CASSSTTGGNTGELFF. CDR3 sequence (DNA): TGCGCCAGCAGCTCGACGACAGGGGGAAACACCGGGGAGCTGTTTTTT.

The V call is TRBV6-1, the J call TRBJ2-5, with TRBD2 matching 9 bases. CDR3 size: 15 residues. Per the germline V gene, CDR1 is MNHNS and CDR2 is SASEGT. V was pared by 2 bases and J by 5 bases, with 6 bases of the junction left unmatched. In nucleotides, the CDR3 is TGTGCCAGCAGTGAATTAGCGGGAGAGGGGGAGACCCAGTACTTC. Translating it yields CASSELAGEGETQYF.

As DNA, the CDR3 is TGTGCCAGCAGCACAGGACAGCTGAACTATGGCTACACCTTC. It specifies CASSTGQLNYGYTF. The chain couples TRBV7-2 to TRBJ1-2; D perhaps matches TRBD1 (6 bases). CDR3 length: 14 residues. The V and J ends lost 5 bases and 2 bases respectively, with 12 bases between them. The germline V gene encodes CDR1 SGHTA and CDR2 FQGNSA.

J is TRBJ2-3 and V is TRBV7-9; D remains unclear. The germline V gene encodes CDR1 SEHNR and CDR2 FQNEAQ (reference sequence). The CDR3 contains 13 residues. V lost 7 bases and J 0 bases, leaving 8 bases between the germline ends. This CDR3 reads CASTEASTDTQYF. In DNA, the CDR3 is TGTGCCAGCACTGAAGCCAGCACAGATACGCAGTATTTT.

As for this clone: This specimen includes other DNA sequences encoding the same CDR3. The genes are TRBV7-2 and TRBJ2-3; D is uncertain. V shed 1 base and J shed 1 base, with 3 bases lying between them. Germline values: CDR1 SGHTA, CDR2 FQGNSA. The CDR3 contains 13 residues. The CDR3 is CASSLGGTDTQYF. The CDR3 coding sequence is TGTGCCAGCAGCTTAGGAGGCACAGATACGCAGTATTTT.

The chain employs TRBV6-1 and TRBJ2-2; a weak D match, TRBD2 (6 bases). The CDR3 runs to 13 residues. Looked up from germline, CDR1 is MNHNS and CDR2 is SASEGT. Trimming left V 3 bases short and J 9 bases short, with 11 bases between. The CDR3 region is CASSDGGVRELFF. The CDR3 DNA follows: TGTGCCAGCAGTGATGGCGGGGTCCGGGAGCTGTTTTTT.

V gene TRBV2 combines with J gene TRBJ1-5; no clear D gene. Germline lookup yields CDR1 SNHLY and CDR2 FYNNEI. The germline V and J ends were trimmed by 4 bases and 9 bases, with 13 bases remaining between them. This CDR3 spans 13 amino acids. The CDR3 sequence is CASSVAFAGPQHF. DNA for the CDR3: TGTGCCAGCAGTGTGGCCTTCGCGGGGCCCCAGCATTTT.

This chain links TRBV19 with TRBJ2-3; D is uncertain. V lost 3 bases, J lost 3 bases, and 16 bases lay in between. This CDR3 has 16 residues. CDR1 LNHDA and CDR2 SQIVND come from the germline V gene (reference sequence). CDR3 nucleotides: TGTGCCAGTAGTATTAGCAGAGGTTCCGCAACAGATACGCAGTATTTT. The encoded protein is CASSISRGSATDTQYF.